The 7 T cell receptor beta chains below were found in one sample sequenced in a study of T cells expressing NK-cell markers. TCRdb reprocessed the 5' RACE reads and reports one entry per CDR3 protein, with no DNA. The table for this sample gives a few hundred thousand distinct CDR3 sequences. The sequenced sample consisted of blood T cells: a sorted CD56 or NKG2C T cell subset, CD4+ or CD8+ T cells, or bulk PBMC T cells (not recorded which). All receptors derive from a man aged 18-70 years in good health.

The chain carries TRBV11-2 and TRBJ2-5; TCRdb's D gene call, TRBD2, goes unchecked for lack of DNA. The CDR3 spans 15 residues. CDR1 SGHAT and CDR2 FQNNGV come from the germline V gene. This chain's CDR3 is CASSRTSGGQETQYF.

The chain carries TRBV25-1 and TRBJ1-2; as DNA is missing, the TRBD1 call by TCRdb cannot be tested. The CDR3 extends over 17 amino acids. The germline V gene has CDR1 MGHDK and CDR2 SYGVNS. This CDR3 reads CASNIVPTGRANYGYTF.

This sequence joins TRBV28 and TRBJ2-5; as DNA is missing, the TRBD1 call by TCRdb cannot be tested. Germline V gene sequence: CDR1 MDHEN, CDR2 SYDVKM. The CDR3 is 18 amino acids. CDR3 residues: CASRTDRSYSFFKETQYF.

The CDR3 sequence is CASSPPGGKNYGYTF. This chain uses TRBV12-3 or TRBV12-4 with TRBJ1-2; checking the TCRdb D call of TRBD1 is not possible without DNA. This CDR3 comprises 15 residues.

The rearrangement links TRBV7-2 to TRBJ2-2; TCRdb names TRBD1, which stays unverified in the absence of DNA. The CDR3 length is 14 residues. Germline-derived CDR1 and CDR2 are SGHTA and FQGNSA. This chain's CDR3 is CASSPQGYTGELFF.

The V gene is TRBV7-3, the J gene TRBJ2-3; TCRdb's D call of TRBD1 is untestable without DNA. The germline V gene encodes CDR1 SGHTA and CDR2 FQGTGA. The CDR3 spans 14 residues. The CDR3 spells CASSSTGVADTQYF.

The CDR3 loop is CASSVGAGPGYGYTF. The chain is built from TRBV9 and TRBJ1-2. Germline V gene lookup returns CDR1 SGDLS and CDR2 YYNGEE. This CDR3 region has 15 residues.